The 5 T cell receptor beta chains reported below all come from one sample, sequenced in a study of T cell repertoires in cytomegalovirus infection. TCRdb reanalysed the reads using MiXCR and keeps one entry per CDR3 protein. Of around 530,000 distinct CDR3 sequences in the sample, approximately 15% were seen once. Sequences were obtained from CD8+ T cells from PBMCs. These receptors all come from a human donor in good health (CMV status not recorded). Some clones in this sample may be carry-over from other donors' samples.

The sample holds a few counts of this clonotype. The chain couples TRBV6-1 to TRBJ1-2, with TRBD1 matching over 11 bases. The CDR3 has 20 amino acids. With V trimmed by 11 bases and J by 3 bases, 26 bases remained unmatched. Germline CDR1 MNHNS, CDR2 SASEGT. CDR3 sequence reads: CAGREDNWTGGGRADYGYTF. As DNA, the CDR3 is TGTGCCGGACGGGAGGATAACTGGACAGGGGGCGGTCGGGCGGACTATGGCTACACCTTC.

J is TRBJ2-5 and V is TRBV9; D call uncertain. The CDR3 extends over 15 amino acids. Trimming shortened V by 0 bases and J by 2 bases, and 11 bases separated the two germline ends. Germline CDR1 SGDLS, CDR2 YYNGEE. The CDR3 DNA reads TGTGCCAGCAGCGTAGGGCAGGCCCCTCAAGAGACCCAGTACTTC. Its protein product is CASSVGQAPQETQYF.

In this sample, this clonotype turned up many times. V and J are TRBV12-3 or TRBV12-4 and TRBJ1-3; 8 nucleotides agree with TRBD1. CDR3 length: 16 amino acids. V dropped 7 bases and J dropped 7; count of bases not matched to a gene: 15. This CDR3 is CASTQSTRQGRNTIYF. The CDR3 DNA is TGTGCCAGCACCCAATCAACCCGACAGGGGCGGAACACCATATATTTT.

This clonotype was detected only a few times. The chain has TRBV27 and TRBJ2-7; D perhaps matches TRBD1 (5 bases). Germline CDR1 reads MNHEY; CDR2 reads SMNVEV (reference sequence). V was trimmed by 4 bases and J by 0 bases, leaving 10 bases between them. CDR3 length equals 14 residues. The CDR3 loop reads CASSSDDSSYEQYF. CDR3 DNA sequence: TGTGCCAGCAGTTCCGACGACAGCTCCTACGAGCAGTACTTC.

At least ten counts were recorded for this clonotype. The chain combines TRBV5-4 with TRBJ2-1, with 13 bases aligning to TRBD2. CDR1 SGHNT and CDR2 YYREEE come from the germline V gene (reference sequence). After removal of 1 base from V and 1 base from J, the junction contained 2 bases not matched to a gene. The CDR3 loop spans 17 amino acids. The CDR3 is CASSLRTSGSSYNEQFF. The CDR3 DNA reads as TGTGCCAGCAGCTTGCGGACTAGCGGGAGTTCCTACAATGAGCAGTTCTTC.